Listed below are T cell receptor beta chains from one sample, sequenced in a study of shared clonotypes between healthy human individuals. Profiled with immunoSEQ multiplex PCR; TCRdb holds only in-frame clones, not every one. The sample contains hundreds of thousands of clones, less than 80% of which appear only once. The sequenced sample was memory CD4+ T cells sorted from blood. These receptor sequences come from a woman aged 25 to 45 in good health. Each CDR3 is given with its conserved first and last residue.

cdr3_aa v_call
CASSYSGKSGNTIYF TRBV6-5
CASSFGKREQYF TRBV7-9
CASSEIRNTGELFF TRBV2
CATSAGWDTQYF TRBV19
CASKRTRDSNQPQHF TRBV6-6
CASSFFSSGEETQYF TRBV5-1
CASSVDIGWNVGSGANVLTF TRBV9
CASRDRIHTEAFF TRBV28
CASSLGLGAGGNEQFF TRBV7-2
CASSQGLAGVVDTQYF TRBV7-2
CSVAADYLTGELFF TRBV29-1
CASSIIGTAGNEQFF TRBV19
CSAPDSYEQYF TRBV20-1
CASSSRQEKLFF TRBV5-4
CASRKGQDLYNEQFF TRBV4-1
CASSLGKETQYF TRBV6-1
CASASGTSAYEQYF TRBV6-6
CASSLGGTTNEKLFF TRBV5-4
CASSVHYEQYF TRBV2
CASEPLAGVADTQYF TRBV6-1
CARSPWTRFGYEQYF TRBV5-3
CATSGRPGWEQFF TRBV15
CASGEGTSRNEQFF TRBV12-5
CASRDRPSTDTQYF TRBV27
CASSRPAGGNNEQFF TRBV28
CASSPQLTGSTEAFF TRBV11-2
CASSWGDSNTEAFF TRBV5-1
CASSATTASNQPQHF TRBV2
CASSPLASEQYF TRBV7-8
CASSPATSGELFF TRBV7-3
CASSPVSVNTEAFF TRBV18
CSVEDRGRAPDTQYF TRBV29-1
CSALNPGELFF TRBV20-1
CASSGPASYEQYF TRBV21-1
CASSPQRDSYGYTF TRBV7-2
CASSLKGTANQPQHF TRBV5-6
CASSPPDGGTGNTIYF TRBV18
CASSLATGTNYGYTF TRBV7-8
CAWSEEAGAHSYEQYF TRBV30
CASSYSASSYNEQFF TRBV6-6
CASRDATGNTEAFF TRBV28
CASSAVSGYTGELFF TRBV19
CASSTGTSGSPEQYF TRBV6-5
CASSPGTDYYGYTF TRBV19
CASSLRSGLGTQYF TRBV5-1
CASSLGSSGSYNEQFF TRBV7-2
CASNANTEAFF TRBV28
CASSRIRHEKLFF TRBV28
CASRATTGGAGTEAFF TRBV6-6
CASSDAQYEQYF TRBV2
CASSLETPTEAFF TRBV5-1
CASSTLAGGPYEQYF TRBV19
CASSEVKGFNEKLFF TRBV25-1
CASREVRGGVYGYTF TRBV28